Listed here are 5 T cell receptor beta chains from one sample, sequenced in a study of shared T cell receptors in the human thymus. The table came from immunoSEQ multiplex PCR; TCRdb's copy has only in-frame clones and leaves some out. The sample has some 700,000 clones, roughly 90% seen once. These data were also filed under a second study, of human thymus T cells.

The sequenced material came from thymocytes. The source is a boy less than two years old with a congenital heart defect.

The count of this clone is one. The V call is TRBV27, the J call TRBJ2-2; 10 bases map to TRBD1. V was clipped by 6 bases and J by 7 bases; unmatched bases: 11. This CDR3 has 16 amino acids. Germline CDR1 reads MNHEY; CDR2 reads SMNVEV (reference sequence). The CDR3 reads CASRVLRDRGCGELFF. The CDR3 DNA follows: TGTGCCAGCAGAGTCCTCCGGGACAGGGGATGCGGGGAGCTGTTTTTT.

Here the CDR3 reads CASSLLRSSEDRVTEAFF. The DNA for the CDR3 is TGTGCCAGCTCACTCCTCCGATCCTCCGAGGACAGGGTTACTGAAGCTTTCTTT. The V gene is TRBV18, the J gene TRBJ1-1; TRBD1 agrees at 8 bases. The CDR3 runs 18 residues. Germline V lookup: CDR1 KGHSH, CDR2 LQKENI. V trimming: 4 bases; J trimming: 5 bases; junction bases outside the gene matches: 18.

The chain uses TRBV28 and TRBJ1-5; the D is unclear. This CDR3 has 10 residues. CDR1 and CDR2 (germline): MDHEN, SYDVKM. V was trimmed by 8 bases and J by 9 bases, leaving 8 bases between them. CDR3: CASRGGPQHF. The CDR3 region has the DNA TGTGCCAGCCGGGGTGGGCCCCAGCATTTT.

The chain employs TRBV5-5 and TRBJ2-7; 9 nucleotides line up with TRBD1. J was trimmed by 3 bases and V by 0 bases; bases with no gene match: 4. CDR1 and CDR2 from the germline V gene are SGHKS and YYEKEE (reference sequence). The length of the CDR3 is 15 residues. As DNA, the CDR3 is TGTGCCAGCAGCTTGGGGGGACAGGGTTACTACGAGCAGTACTTC. This sequence encodes CASSLGGQGYYEQYF.

The CDR3 coding sequence is TGCAGCGTTCAGCCTAGCGGCACCTACGAGCAGTACTTC. The encoded protein is CSVQPSGTYEQYF. This chain joins TRBV29-1 and TRBJ2-7; TRBD2 agrees at 7 bases. CDR1 is SQVTM and CDR2 is ANQGSEA in the germline V gene. The length of the CDR3 is 13 residues. The trim removed 5 bases at V and 2 bases at J, leaving 6 bases unmatched.